The source of this T cell receptor (beta chain) is a study of PD-L1 blockade in urothelial cancer. Background on the study: Most patients, twenty-five of 29, were males with bladder-origin cancer. Treatment start was followed by blood analysis at 3 weeks (second dose) and again at 6 weeks.

This CDR3 is 14 amino acids long. Germline V lookup: CDR1 SGHRS, CDR2 YFSETQ. With 3 bases removed from V and 0 bases from J, the gap between germline ends came to 7 bases. Generated by immunoSEQ multiplex PCR, the TCRdb table keeps only in-frame clones and is missing some. The table lists about 110,000 clones, roughly 88% of them singletons. This sequence was found in a man aged 50-60 years with urothelial cancer. The chain links TRBV5-1 to TRBJ2-4, with D hard to call. Source: PBMCs, taken around atezolizumab (anti-PD-L1) treatment. CDR3 in DNA: TGCGCCAGCAGCTCCGAGTTAGCCAAAAACATTCAGTACTTC. Protein: CASSSELAKNIQYF.